This TCR beta chain was recorded in a study of early T cells in non-severe SARS-CoV-2 infection. Overall study context: Unpaired chains resulted from sequencing bulk RNA of unsorted whole blood.

TCRdb redid the calling of the 5' RACE reads with MiXCR, one entry per CDR3 protein. In the table there are 55,000 to 70,000 distinct CDR3 sequences, over 4.5% of which are singletons. Notes on the study in general: The study's VDJdb matching favored anti-spike CD8 responses and missed private and CD4 specificities.

By its share, this clonotype is medium-sized. Its specificity is unknown. The specimen sequenced was whole blood. The TCR sequence derives from an adult who was a healthcare worker with PCR-confirmed SARS-CoV-2 infection or an uninfected control (not recorded which).

CDR3 nucleotide sequence: TGTGCCAGCAGCTTAGGGGTCGGTGGGGTAACTGAAGCTTTCTTT. The encoded protein is CASSLGVGGVTEAFF. The chain uses TRBV7-9 and TRBJ1-1; D ambiguous. The germline V gene encodes CDR1 SEHNR and CDR2 FQNEAQ (reference sequence). The V end lost 1 base, the J end lost 5 bases, and 14 bases lay between the germline ends. The CDR3 contains 15 residues.